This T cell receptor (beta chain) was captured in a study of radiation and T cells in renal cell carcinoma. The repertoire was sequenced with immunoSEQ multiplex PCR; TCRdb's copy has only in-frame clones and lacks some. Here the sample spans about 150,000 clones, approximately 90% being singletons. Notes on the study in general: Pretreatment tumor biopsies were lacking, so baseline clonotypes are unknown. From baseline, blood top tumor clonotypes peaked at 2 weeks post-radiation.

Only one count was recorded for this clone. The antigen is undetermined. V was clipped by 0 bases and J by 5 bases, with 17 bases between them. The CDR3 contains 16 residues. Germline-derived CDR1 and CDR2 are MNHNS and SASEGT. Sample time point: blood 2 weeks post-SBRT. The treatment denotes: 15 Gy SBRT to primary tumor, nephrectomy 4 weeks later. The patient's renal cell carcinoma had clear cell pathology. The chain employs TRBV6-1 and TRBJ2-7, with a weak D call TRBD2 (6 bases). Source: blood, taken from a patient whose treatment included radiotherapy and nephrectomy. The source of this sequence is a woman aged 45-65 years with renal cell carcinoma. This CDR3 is CASSEAPSGERNEQYF. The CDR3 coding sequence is TGTGCCAGCAGTGAAGCGCCCTCGGGGGAGCGTAACGAGCAGTACTTC.